The source of this T cell receptor (beta chain) is a study of T cells after yellow fever vaccination. Study context: Those fractions that held only low numbers of cells were prepared using the SMART-Seq v4 Ultra Low Input RNA kit. General study findings and limits: Researchers noted that a small share of clonotypes showed up in both CD4 and CD8 compartments. It was a weaker secondary response, yet one that peaked faster, at day 5 versus 15. Post-booster repertoires again held most primary-vaccination clones (roughly 96% CD4, roughly 89% CD8).

The germline V gene encodes CDR1 LGHNA and CDR2 YSLEER. The V end was cut by 0 bases, the J end by 2 bases, with 9 bases between. The CDR3 has 15 amino acids. TCRdb re-called the 5' RACE reads with MiXCR, one entry per CDR3 protein. In the table there are about 85,000 distinct CDR3 sequences, roughly 14% of which are singletons. The V call is TRBV4-3, the J call TRBJ2-3; TRBD2 is a possible D gene (6 bases). The sequence was obtained from a man between 18 and 35 years old who received the YFV17D yellow fever vaccine. Sequenced material: CD8+ T cells not binding an NS4B(214-222) dextramer, sorted from PBMCs, taken approximately 22 days after the first yellow fever vaccination. CDR3: CASSQDGGLTDTQYF. CDR3 nucleotides: TGCGCCAGCAGCCAAGATGGGGGACTCACAGATACGCAGTATTTT.